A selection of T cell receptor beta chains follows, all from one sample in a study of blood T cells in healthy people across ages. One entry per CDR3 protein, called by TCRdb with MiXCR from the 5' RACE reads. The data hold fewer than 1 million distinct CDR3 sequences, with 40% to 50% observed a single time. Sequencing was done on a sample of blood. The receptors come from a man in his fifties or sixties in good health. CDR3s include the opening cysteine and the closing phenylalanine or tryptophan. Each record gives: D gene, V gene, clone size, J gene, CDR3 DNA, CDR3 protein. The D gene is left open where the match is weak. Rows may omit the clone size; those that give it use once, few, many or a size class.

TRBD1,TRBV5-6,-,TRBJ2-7,TGTGCCAGCAGCTTGAACTGGGACAGGGTGGCCTACGAGCAGTACTTC,CASSLNWDRVAYEQYF
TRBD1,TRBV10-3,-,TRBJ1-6,TGTGCCATCAGTGCGGGGACAGTGAGTAATTCACCCCTCCACTTT,CAISAGTVSNSPLHF
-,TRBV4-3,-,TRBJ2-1,TGCGCCAGCAGCCAAGATGGGACCGATACGAATGAGCAGTTCTTC,CASSQDGTDTNEQFF
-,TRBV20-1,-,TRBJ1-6,TGCAGTGCTAGAGATATGGAGGGGGAGTATTCACCCCTCCACTTT,CSARDMEGEYSPLHF
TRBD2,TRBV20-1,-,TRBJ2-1,TGCAGTGTCAGACTCTCGGGGGGACTATCCTACAATGAGCAGTTCTTC,CSVRLSGGLSYNEQFF
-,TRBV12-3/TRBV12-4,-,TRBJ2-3,TGTGCCAGCAGATTCGGAGCAGATACGCAGTATTTT,CASRFGADTQYF
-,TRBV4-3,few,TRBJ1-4,TGCGCCAGCAGCCAAGAATTTCTCGGCAGAATGAATGAAAAACTGTTTTTT,CASSQEFLGRMNEKLFF
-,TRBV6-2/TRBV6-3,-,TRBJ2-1,TGTGCCAGCAGTTACGGACTTCTAAATGAGCAGTTCTTC,CASSYGLLNEQFF
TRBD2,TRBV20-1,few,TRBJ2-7,TGCAGTGCTAGCGGGGCGGGGGGTCTTACCTACGAGCAGTACTTC,CSASGAGGLTYEQYF
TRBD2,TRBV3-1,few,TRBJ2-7,TGTGCCAGCAGCCAAGGACTAGCGGTAGGCTCCTACGAGCAGTACTTC,CASSQGLAVGSYEQYF
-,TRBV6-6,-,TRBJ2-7,TGTGCCACTCGGGGATTTGCCTACGAGCAGTACTTC,CATRGFAYEQYF
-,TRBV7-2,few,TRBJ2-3,TGTGCCAGCAGCTTAGGGGTACGGATGGGCGGCACAGATACGCAGTATTTT,CASSLGVRMGGTDTQYF
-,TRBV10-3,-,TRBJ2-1,TGTGCCATCAGTGGGGGGACATCCTACAATGAGCAGTTCTTC,CAISGGTSYNEQFF
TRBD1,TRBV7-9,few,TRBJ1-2,TGTGCCAGCAGCCGCCGGGACAGGGGCGAAGGCTACACCTTC,CASSRRDRGEGYTF
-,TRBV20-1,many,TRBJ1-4,TGCAGTGCTTGGCCCAGCGCAGCTAATGAAAAACTGTTTTTT,CSAWPSAANEKLFF
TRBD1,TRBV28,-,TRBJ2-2,TGTCCCGAGAGCATATACAGGGGAAACACCGGGGAGCTGTTTTTT,CPESIYRGNTGELFF
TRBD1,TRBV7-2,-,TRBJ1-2,TGTGCCAGCAGCATCGACAGGGATGATAAGGGCTACACCTTC,CASSIDRDDKGYTF
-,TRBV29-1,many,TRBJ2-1,TGCAGCGCCCGGCCCATAGATAATGAGCAGTTCTTC,CSARPIDNEQFF
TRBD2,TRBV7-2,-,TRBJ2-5,TGTGCCCGCAGCGGGAGGAAAGAGACCCAGTACTTC,CARSGRKETQYF
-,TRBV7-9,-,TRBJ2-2,TGTGCCAGCAGGCAGACCGGGACACCGAACACCGGGGAGCTGTTTTTT,CASRQTGTPNTGELFF
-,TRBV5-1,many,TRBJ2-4,TGCGCCAGCAGCGGCGACAAAGAGGCAAAAAACATTCAGTACTTC,CASSGDKEAKNIQYF
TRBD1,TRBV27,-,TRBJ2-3,TGTGCCAGCAGTTCCGGGACAGTCCCGCGGGATACGCAGTATTTT,CASSSGTVPRDTQYF
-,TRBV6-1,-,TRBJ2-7,TGTGCCACCCTCATACGAGGAAACGCAGACGCCTACAATGAGCAGTACTTC,CATLIRGNADAYNEQYF
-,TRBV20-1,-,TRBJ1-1,TGCAGTGCTAGAGGGGACACTGAAGCTTTCTTT,CSARGDTEAFF
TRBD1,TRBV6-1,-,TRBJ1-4,TGTGCCAGCAGCCCCGGGACAGGGGAACAAAAACTGTTTTTT,CASSPGTGEQKLFF
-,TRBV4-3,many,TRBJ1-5,TGCGCCAGCAGCCAAGATAAAAATCAGCCCCAGCATTTT,CASSQDKNQPQHF
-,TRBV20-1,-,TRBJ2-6,TGCAGTGCCAACCCCGGTTCCTCTGGGGCCAACGTCCTGACTTTC,CSANPGSSGANVLTF
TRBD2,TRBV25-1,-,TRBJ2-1,TGTGCCAGCAGTGGCTACCGTGGTAGCGGGGGCCCAAACTCCTACAATGAGCAGTTCTTC,CASSGYRGSGGPNSYNEQFF
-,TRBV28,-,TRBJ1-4,TGTGCCAGCAGTTTAATGGGTAATGGCGATGAAAAACTGTTTTTT,CASSLMGNGDEKLFF
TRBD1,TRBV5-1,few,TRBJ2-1,TGCGCCAGCAGCCGCACCCCCTCCGGGACAGTCTACAATGAGCAGTTCTTC,CASSRTPSGTVYNEQFF
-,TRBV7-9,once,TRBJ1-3,TGTGCCAGCAGCTTGGAGTACGGGAACACCATATATTTT,CASSLEYGNTIYF
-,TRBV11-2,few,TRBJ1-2,TGTGCCAGCAGCCAACGACAGATTCTTAACTATGGCTACACCTTC,CASSQRQILNYGYTF
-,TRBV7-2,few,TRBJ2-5,TGTGCCAGCAGCTTAGAGTCGATGGAGACCCAGTACTTC,CASSLESMETQYF
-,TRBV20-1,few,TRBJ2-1,TGCAGTGCTAGCAGGGGCCCCTCCTACAATGAGCAGTTCTTC,CSASRGPSYNEQFF
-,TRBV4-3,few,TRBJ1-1,TGCGCCAGCAGCCAAGTCGGGACCAACACTGAAGCTTTCTTT,CASSQVGTNTEAFF
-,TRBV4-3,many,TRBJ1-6,TGCGCCAGCAGCCCAGAAAGAGGGGGTTCACCCCTCCACTTT,CASSPERGGSPLHF
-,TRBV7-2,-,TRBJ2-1,TGTGCCAGCAGCTCACAATTCGAACGCAATGAGCAGTTCTTC,CASSSQFERNEQFF
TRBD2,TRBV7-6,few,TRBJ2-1,TGTGCCAGCAGCCCCGGGGGGTGGAATGAGCAGTTCTTC,CASSPGGWNEQFF
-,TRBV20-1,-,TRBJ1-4,TGCAGTGCTAGGCCCAAATTGATGGGCGGGTTCGGGAAACTGTTTTTT,CSARPKLMGGFGKLFF
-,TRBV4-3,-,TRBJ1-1,TGCGCCAGCAGCCAAGATATCAGGGGCCCTCGGAACACTGAAGCTTTCTTT,CASSQDIRGPRNTEAFF
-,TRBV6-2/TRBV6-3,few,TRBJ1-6,TGTGCCAGCAGTTACTCAGGAAACATGAATTCACCCCTCCACTTT,CASSYSGNMNSPLHF
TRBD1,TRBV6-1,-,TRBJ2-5,TGTGCCAGCAGTGAAAGGGTGGCAGGGGGAACCCAGTACTTC,CASSERVAGGTQYF
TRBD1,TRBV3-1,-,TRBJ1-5,TGTGCCAGCAGCGTACAGGGGCGGAATCAGCCCCAGCATTTT,CASSVQGRNQPQHF
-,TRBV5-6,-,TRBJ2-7,TGTGCCAGCAGCCCGGGACGCATCTCCTACGAGCAGTACTTC,CASSPGRISYEQYF
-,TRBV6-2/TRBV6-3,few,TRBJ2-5,TGTGCCAGCAGCTCCGGTGTGGGGGGAAAAGCAAAGTACTTC,CASSSGVGGKAKYF
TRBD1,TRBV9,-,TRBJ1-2,TGTGCCAGCAGCGCCAGCGGACAGGCTAACTATGGCTACACCTTC,CASSASGQANYGYTF
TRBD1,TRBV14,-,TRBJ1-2,TGTGCCAGCAGCCAAGAAGGGAAGACGGGGACAGGGGGCAACCGTGGCTACACCTTC,CASSQEGKTGTGGNRGYTF
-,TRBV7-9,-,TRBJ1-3,TGTGCCAGCAGCTTAACACAGGGTGGGCACACCATATATTTT,CASSLTQGGHTIYF
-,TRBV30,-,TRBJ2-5,TGTGCCTGGAGTGTTGTGGGGGGCTCCTACGGGCAGTACTTC,CAWSVVGGSYGQYF
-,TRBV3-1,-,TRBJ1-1,TGTGCCAGCAGCCAAGGGGCAGGGGACGCTTTCTTT,CASSQGAGDAFF
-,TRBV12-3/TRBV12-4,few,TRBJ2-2,TGTGCCAGCAGTTTTTCTGGCACCGGGGAGCTGTTTTTT,CASSFSGTGELFF
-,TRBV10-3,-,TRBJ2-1,TGTGCCATCGGTGAGGAGGGGGGGTACTTCTACAATGAGCAGTTCTTC,CAIGEEGGYFYNEQFF
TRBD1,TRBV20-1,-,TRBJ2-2,TGCAGTGCTAGGCAGGGGGACACCGGGGAGCTGTTTTTT,CSARQGDTGELFF
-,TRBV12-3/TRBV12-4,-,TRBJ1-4,TGTGCCAGCAGTCCCGGACAGACTGAAAATGAAAAACTGTTTTTT,CASSPGQTENEKLFF
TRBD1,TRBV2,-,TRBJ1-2,TGTGCCAGAAATCCAGTGGGGACAGTCGGCTATGGCTACACCTTC,CARNPVGTVGYGYTF
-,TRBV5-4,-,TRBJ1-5,TGTGCCAGCAGCTTGGGGGGCCTGGAGCCCCAGCATTTT,CASSLGGLEPQHF
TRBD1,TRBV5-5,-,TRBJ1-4,TGTGCCAGCAGCTTGATGCAGGGGGCGTTCGAAAAACTGTTTTTT,CASSLMQGAFEKLFF
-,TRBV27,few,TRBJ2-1,TGTGCCAGCAGCCCCGGACAGACAGTTTACAATGAGCAGTTCTTC,CASSPGQTVYNEQFF
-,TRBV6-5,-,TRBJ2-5,TGTGCCAGCAGTGACTACAAAGAGGCCCAGTACTTC,CASSDYKEAQYF
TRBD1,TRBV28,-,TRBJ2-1,TGTGCCAGCAAACTAATACAGGGGAGGCAGTTCTTC,CASKLIQGRQFF